This T cell receptor beta chain came from a study of T cells after yellow fever vaccination. Background on the study: Some fractions had low cell numbers, and these were prepared with SMART-Seq v4 Ultra Low Input. Overall study results and limits: The study found a weaker secondary response that peaked faster, day 5 versus 15. A large majority of primary-vaccination clones showed up again after the booster (just under 97% CD4, about 90% CD8).

Only a few counts were recorded for this clonotype. The antigen is undetermined. 5'RACE template switching generated TCR cDNA, adding a universal primer site and UMIs. TCRdb reprocessed the 5' RACE reads with MiXCR, giving one entry per CDR3 protein. The repertoire holds 280,000 or so distinct CDR3 sequences, with around 9.3% as singletons. The TCR comes from a young man who received the YFV17D yellow fever vaccine. The source was CD4+ T cells sorted from PBMCs, collected 5 days after the yellow fever booster vaccination.

The CDR3: CASSLFPGRNSPLHF. The CDR3 DNA follows: TGTGCCAGCAGCTTATTCCCAGGTCGGAATTCACCCCTCCACTTT. The chain joins TRBV7-3 to TRBJ1-6; D unclear. Trimming cost V 2 bases and J 7 bases, with 12 bases left between them. The CDR3 consists of 15 residues. Germline CDR1 reads SGHTA; CDR2 reads FQGTGA.